These T cell receptor beta chains were read from a single sample in a study of T cells in Graves' hyperthyroidism and ophthalmopathy. TCRdb reprocessed the multiplex PCR reads with MiXCR, giving one entry per CDR3 protein. The sample comprises 540,000 or so distinct CDR3 sequences, approximately 14% of which are singletons, and around 7.8% rests with the top ten. Material for sequencing was blood. These receptors were taken from a woman in her twenties or thirties with Graves' hyperthyroidism. CDR3s include the opening cysteine and the closing phenylalanine or tryptophan.

V gene	CDR3 protein
TRBV5-6	CASSVTGSSYNERFF
TRBV7-3	CAISIGVSDTQYF
TRBV5-1	CASAWVVGEQFF
TRBV10-3	CAISTGTANNNEQFF
TRBV6-1	CASSKDRATNQPQHF
TRBV13	CASSLVGGEIGGYTF
TRBV4-3	CASSQEGGYTDTQYF
TRBV4-2	CASSQGDRIDEKLFF
TRBV12-3/TRBV12-4	CASSLRVVHTDTQYF
TRBV10-3	CAISEYGGSDKQYF
TRBV7-2	CASSLSQGAFNEKLFF
TRBV12-3/TRBV12-4	CASRSRDREEKLFF
TRBV4-1	CASSQLRGARALHEQFF
TRBV19	CASSGPGNVVGGYTF
TRBV13	CASRPGQGSGNTIYF
TRBV7-9	CASSRPQGANTEAFF
TRBV28	CASSLPSAGALGQETQYF
TRBV14	CASSHFTLDMGLALYEQYF
TRBV6-1	CASSPWSSGANVLTF
TRBV24-1	CATSQGQGAYNEQFF
TRBV4-1	CASSQDRAGNIQYF
TRBV30	CAWSQGRGLNSPLHF
TRBV7-3	CASSPTEASYNEQFF
TRBV28	CASGILNEKLFF
TRBV5-1	CASSPAPPNNEQFF
TRBV7-2	CASRQGNSGDEQYF
TRBV2	CASSTSYPGSYEQYF
TRBV6-1	CASIMTRGSYEQYF
TRBV20-1	CSARDLSGKHNEQFF
TRBV12-3/TRBV12-4	CASKWTSPIPDTQYF
TRBV5-1	CASSEGGDKQYF
TRBV28	CASSLFSSTRLRETQYF
TRBV30	CAWSVPPPTSGSYNEQFF
TRBV5-1	CASSTGTSASYNEQFF
TRBV30	CAWNNRAYNEQFF
TRBV12-3/TRBV12-4	CASSLAGGEGPGELFF
TRBV28	CATKGGGDNNNEQFF
TRBV2	CASRSGTSGSVGELFF
TRBV24-1	CASEGGNTGELFF
TRBV14	CASSQGTSGRTDTQYF
TRBV2	CASRAGGTTDTQYF
TRBV12-3/TRBV12-4	CASSFSPDTQYF
TRBV3-1	CASSYTTTRVSAFF
TRBV5-1	CASSNGLARYEQYF
TRBV28	CASSSPTGSRMDEQFF
TRBV9	CASSVAWRGISGNTIYF
TRBV10-3	CAISEPVEETQYF
TRBV9	CASSPPHGKTDTQYF
TRBV18	CASSPPTRNTGELFF
TRBV7-2	CASSLRGVAGLTDTQYF
TRBV9	CASSPPRGEGTGYNEQFF
TRBV14	CASSQAISSGSGGGELFF